The entry below gives a single TCR beta chain sequence along with its context. Its specificity is unknown. Libraries were prepared by immunoSEQ multiplex PCR; TCRdb keeps only in-frame clonotypes and omits some of them. The sample holds tens of thousands of clones; around 86% are singletons and the top ten take 20% to 25%. This record belongs to a study of radiation and T cells in renal cell carcinoma. Time point of the sample: blood 2 weeks post-SBRT. Treatment specified: 15 Gy SBRT to primary tumor, nephrectomy 4 weeks later. Radiation-treated patients gave blood at baseline, week 2 and week 4. General observations from the study: From baseline, blood top tumor clonotypes peaked at 2 weeks post-radiation.

Per the germline V gene, CDR1 is SGHNT and CDR2 is YYREEE (reference sequence). The V segment lost 4 bases and the J segment 1 base; nucleotides outside the gene matches: 1. CDR3 length equals 13 residues. The sequences come from blood, collected from a patient whose treatment included radiotherapy and nephrectomy. V usage is TRBV5-4 and J usage is TRBJ2-5; 7 bases line up with TRBD1. This sequence was found in a woman aged 45 to 65 with renal cell carcinoma. The CDR3 region has the DNA TGTGCCAGCAGCCGGGACAGCCAAGAGACCCAGTACTTC. Its translation: CASSRDSQETQYF.